This TCR beta chain was captured by sequencing in a study of blood T cell repertoires in COVID-19. Study as a whole: Some COVID-19 samples were acute and others convalescent; all came from the United States, Italy and Spain. T cells, B-cell-depleted T cells, or PBMCs supplied cDNA or gDNA.

Source study methods: Reference gene primer amplification yielded estimated nucleated cell counts. Profiled with immunoSEQ multiplex PCR; TCRdb holds only in-frame clones, not every one. V and J calls and clone size are given by that table; D and trimming were obtained from the DNA. The sample lists 130,000 to 150,000 clones; 79% were seen once. The CDR3 contains 15 residues. Trimming removed 0 bases at V and 7 bases at J, with 13 bases between. Per germline, CDR1 MNHEY and CDR2 SVGAGI. This chain joins TRBV6-5 and TRBJ1-5; weak D call: TRBD1 (5 bases). The sequenced sample consisted of peripheral blood. This receptor was obtained from a man between 60 and 70 years old with acute or convalescent COVID-19. This CDR3 is CASSYSAGSEQPQHF. CDR3 in DNA: TGTGCCAGCAGTTACTCAGCAGGGTCAGAACAGCCCCAGCATTTT.